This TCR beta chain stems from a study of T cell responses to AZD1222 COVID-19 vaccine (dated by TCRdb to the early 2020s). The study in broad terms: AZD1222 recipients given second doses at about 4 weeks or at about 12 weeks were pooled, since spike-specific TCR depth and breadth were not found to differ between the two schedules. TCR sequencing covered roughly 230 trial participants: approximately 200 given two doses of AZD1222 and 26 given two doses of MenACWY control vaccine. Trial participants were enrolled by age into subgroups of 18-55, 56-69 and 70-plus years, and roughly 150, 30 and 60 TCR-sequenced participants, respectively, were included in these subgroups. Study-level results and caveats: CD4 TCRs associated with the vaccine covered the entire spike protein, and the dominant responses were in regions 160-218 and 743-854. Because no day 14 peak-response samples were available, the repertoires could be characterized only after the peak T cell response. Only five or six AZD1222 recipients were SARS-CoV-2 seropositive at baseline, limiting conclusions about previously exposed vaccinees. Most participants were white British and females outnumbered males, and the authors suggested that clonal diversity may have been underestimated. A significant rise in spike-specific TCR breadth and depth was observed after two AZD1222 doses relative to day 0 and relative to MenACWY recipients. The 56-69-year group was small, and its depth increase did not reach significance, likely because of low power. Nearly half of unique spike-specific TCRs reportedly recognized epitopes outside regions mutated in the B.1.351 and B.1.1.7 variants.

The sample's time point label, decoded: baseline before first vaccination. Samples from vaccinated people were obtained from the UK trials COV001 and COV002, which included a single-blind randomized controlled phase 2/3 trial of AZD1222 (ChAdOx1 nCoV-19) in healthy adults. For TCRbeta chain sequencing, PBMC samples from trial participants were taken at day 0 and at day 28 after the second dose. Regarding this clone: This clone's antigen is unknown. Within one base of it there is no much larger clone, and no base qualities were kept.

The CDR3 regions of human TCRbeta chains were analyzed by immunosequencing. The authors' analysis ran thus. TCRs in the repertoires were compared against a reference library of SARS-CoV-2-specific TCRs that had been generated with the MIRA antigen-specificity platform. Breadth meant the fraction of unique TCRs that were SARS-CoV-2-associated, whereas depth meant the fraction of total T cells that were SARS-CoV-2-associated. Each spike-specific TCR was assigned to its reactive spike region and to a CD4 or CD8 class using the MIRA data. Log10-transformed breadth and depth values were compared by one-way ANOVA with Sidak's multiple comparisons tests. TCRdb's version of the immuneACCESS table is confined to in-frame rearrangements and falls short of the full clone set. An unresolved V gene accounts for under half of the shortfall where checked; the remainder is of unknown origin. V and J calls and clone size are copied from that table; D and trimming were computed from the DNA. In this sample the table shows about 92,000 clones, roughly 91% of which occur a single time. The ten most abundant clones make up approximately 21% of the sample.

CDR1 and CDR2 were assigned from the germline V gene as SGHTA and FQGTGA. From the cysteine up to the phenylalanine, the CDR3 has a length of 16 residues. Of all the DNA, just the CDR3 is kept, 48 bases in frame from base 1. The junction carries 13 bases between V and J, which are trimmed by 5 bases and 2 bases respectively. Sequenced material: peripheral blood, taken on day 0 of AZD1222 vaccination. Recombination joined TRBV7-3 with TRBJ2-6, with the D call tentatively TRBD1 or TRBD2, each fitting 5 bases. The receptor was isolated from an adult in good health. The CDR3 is CASSGSGTAGANVLTF. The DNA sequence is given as TGTGCCAGCAGCGGATCCGGGACGGCTGGGGCCAACGTCCTGACTTTC.